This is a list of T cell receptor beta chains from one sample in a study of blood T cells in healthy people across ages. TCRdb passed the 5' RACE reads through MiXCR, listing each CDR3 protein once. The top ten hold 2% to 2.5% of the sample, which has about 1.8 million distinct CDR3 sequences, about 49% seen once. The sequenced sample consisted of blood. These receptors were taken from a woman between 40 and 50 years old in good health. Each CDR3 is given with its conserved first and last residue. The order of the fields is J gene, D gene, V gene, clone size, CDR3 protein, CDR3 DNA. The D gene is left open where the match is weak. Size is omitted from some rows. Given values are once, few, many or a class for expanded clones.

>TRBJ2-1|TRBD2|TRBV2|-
CASRARLAGAYNEQLF
TGTGCCAGCAGGGCCCGACTAGCGGGGGCGTACAATGAGCAGTTATTC
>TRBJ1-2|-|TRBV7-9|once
CASSPQGASYGYTF
TGTGCCAGCAGCCCCCAGGGAGCCTCCTATGGCTACACCTTC
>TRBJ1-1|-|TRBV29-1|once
CSGDGWDTEAFF
TGCAGCGGAGACGGCTGGGACACTGAAGCTTTCTTT
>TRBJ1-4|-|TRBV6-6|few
CASSYPREKLFF
TGTGCCAGCAGTTACCCGCGAGAAAAACTGTTTTTT
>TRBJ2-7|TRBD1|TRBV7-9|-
CAGRGWGQPEGDYEQYF
TGTGCCGGCAGAGGTTGGGGACAGCCCGAGGGCGATTACGAGCAGTACTTC
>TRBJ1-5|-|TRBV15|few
CATSSGLGAWVGNQPQHF
TGTGCCACCAGCAGTGGTTTGGGGGCCTGGGTAGGCAATCAGCCCCAGCATTTT
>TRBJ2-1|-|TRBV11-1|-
CASRPVVTRDNEQFF
TGTGCCAGCAGACCAGTCGTCACGCGGGACAATGAGCAGTTCTTC
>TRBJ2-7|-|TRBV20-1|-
CSARVGSSGEQYF
TGCAGTGCTAGAGTCGGCAGTTCAGGCGAGCAGTACTTC
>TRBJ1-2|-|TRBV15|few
CATSSPGDPHYGYTF
TGTGCCACCAGCAGCCCGGGGGACCCGCACTATGGCTACACCTTC
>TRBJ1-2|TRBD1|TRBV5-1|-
CASSQRDRGPNGYTF
TGCGCCAGCAGCCAACGGGACAGGGGTCCGAATGGCTACACCTTC
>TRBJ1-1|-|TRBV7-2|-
CASSLVVPVTEAFF
TGTGCCAGCAGCTTAGTGGTCCCGGTCACTGAAGCTTTCTTT
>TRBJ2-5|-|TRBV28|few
CASSFLRPSQETQYF
TGTGCCAGCAGTTTTTTGCGTCCTAGTCAAGAGACCCAGTACTTC
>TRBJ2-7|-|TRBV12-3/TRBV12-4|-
CASSPPLGQSSYEQYF
TGTGCCAGCAGCCCCCCGTTAGGGCAGTCATCCTACGAGCAGTACTTC
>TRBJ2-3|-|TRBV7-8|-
CASSLELTSTDTQYF
TGTGCCAGCAGCTTAGAACTGACTAGCACAGATACGCAGTATTTT
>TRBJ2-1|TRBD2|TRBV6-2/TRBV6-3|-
CASSTGTSGGPPLKQFF
TGTGCCAGCAGTACCGGGACTAGCGGGGGGCCCCCCCTTAAGCAGTTCTTC
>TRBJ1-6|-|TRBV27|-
CASSLFLQDNSPLHF
TGTGCCAGCAGTTTATTCCTCCAGGATAATTCACCCCTCCACTTT
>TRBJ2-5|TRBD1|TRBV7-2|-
CASSQDRAWETQYF
TGTGCCAGCAGCCAAGACAGGGCGTGGGAGACCCAGTACTTC
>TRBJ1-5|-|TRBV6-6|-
CASSSGLPGGNQPQHF
TGTGCCAGCAGTTCCGGACTTCCAGGCGGCAATCAGCCCCAGCATTTT
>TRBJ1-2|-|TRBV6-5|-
CASSYAASVYGYTF
TGTGCCAGCAGTTACGCGGCCTCGGTTTATGGCTACACCTTC
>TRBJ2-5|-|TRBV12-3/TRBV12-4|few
CASARGPMETQYF
TGTGCCAGCGCCCGGGGTCCTATGGAGACCCAGTACTTC
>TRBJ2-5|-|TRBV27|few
CASSPEGAGGYQETQYF
TGTGCCAGCAGTCCTGAGGGGGCAGGGGGGTACCAAGAGACCCAGTACTTC
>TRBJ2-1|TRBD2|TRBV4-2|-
CASSHGEGTSYNEQFF
TGTGCCAGCAGCCATGGGGAGGGGACTTCCTACAATGAGCAGTTCTTC
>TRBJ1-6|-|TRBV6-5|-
CASSGTRESSPLHF
TGTGCCAGCAGCGGAACCAGGGAAAGCTCACCCCTCCACTTT
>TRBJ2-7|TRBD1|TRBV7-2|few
CASSFADRDYEQYF
TGTGCCAGCAGCTTCGCCGACAGGGACTACGAGCAGTACTTC
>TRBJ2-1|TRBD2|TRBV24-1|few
CATSGLTPGLADNEQFF
TGTGCCACCAGTGGTCTAACCCCGGGACTAGCCGACAATGAGCAGTTCTTC
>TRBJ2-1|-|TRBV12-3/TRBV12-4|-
CASSSPDTGTPLIEQFF
TGTGCCAGCAGTTCACCGGATACCGGGACTCCCCTTATTGAGCAGTTCTTC
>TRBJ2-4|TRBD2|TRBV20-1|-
CSARDRASGGPGPQNIQYF
TGCAGTGCTAGAGATCGGGCTAGCGGGGGGCCCGGACCCCAAAACATTCAGTACTTC
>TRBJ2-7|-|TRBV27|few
CASSLRGDHEQYF
TGTGCCAGCAGTTTACGTGGAGACCACGAGCAGTACTTC
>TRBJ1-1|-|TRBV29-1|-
CSVVGRLNTEAFF
TGCAGCGTTGTGGGTCGGCTGAACACTGAAGCTTTCTTT
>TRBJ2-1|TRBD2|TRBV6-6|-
CASSYVASGGGNEQFF
TGTGCCAGCAGTTACGTGGCTAGCGGGGGGGGGAATGAGCAGTTCTTC
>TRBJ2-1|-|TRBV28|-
CASSLGRDGVAQFF
TGTGCCAGCAGTTTGGGTAGGGATGGGGTGGCGCAGTTCTTC
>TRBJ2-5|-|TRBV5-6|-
CASQEDWGETQYF
TGTGCCAGCCAGGAAGATTGGGGAGAGACCCAGTACTTC
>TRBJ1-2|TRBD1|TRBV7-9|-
CASSFRDRGGYTF
TGTGCCAGCAGCTTCCGGGACAGGGGTGGCTACACCTTC
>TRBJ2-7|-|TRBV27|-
CASRDESYEQYF
TGTGCCAGCAGAGATGAGTCCTACGAGCAGTACTTC
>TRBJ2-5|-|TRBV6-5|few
CASSYQGVGEQYF
TGTGCCAGCAGTTATCAAGGGGTCGGGGAGCAGTACTTC
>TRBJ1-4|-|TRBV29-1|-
CSVSAGANEKLFF
TGCAGCGTCTCGGCAGGGGCTAATGAAAAACTGTTTTTT
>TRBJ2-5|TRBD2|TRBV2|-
CASSEVGSGVETQYF
TGTGCCAGCAGTGAAGTTGGTAGCGGGGTGGAGACCCAGTACTTC
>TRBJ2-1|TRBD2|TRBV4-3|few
CASSQFRTGTRANEQFF
TGCGCCAGCAGCCAATTTCGGACCGGGACTAGGGCCAATGAGCAGTTCTTC
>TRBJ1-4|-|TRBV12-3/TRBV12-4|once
CASSFPGQGLEKLFF
TGTGCCAGCAGTTTCCCCGGGCAGGGTCTTGAAAAACTGTTTTTT
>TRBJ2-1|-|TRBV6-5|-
CASISEANLEQFF
TGTGCCAGCATCTCTGAGGCGAATCTGGAGCAGTTCTTC
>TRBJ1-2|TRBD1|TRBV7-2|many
CASSRTGTYGYTF
TGTGCCAGCAGCCGGACAGGGACCTATGGCTACACCTTC
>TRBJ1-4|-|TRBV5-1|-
CASRPEGFNEKLFF
TGCGCCAGCAGGCCGGAGGGCTTTAATGAAAAACTGTTTTTT
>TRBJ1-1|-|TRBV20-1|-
CMGLSNTEAFF
TGCATGGGACTGTCGAACACTGAAGCTTTCTTT
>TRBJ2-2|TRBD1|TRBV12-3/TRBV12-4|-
CASSFLTGGENTGELFF
TGTGCCAGCAGTTTCCTAACAGGGGGAGAGAACACCGGGGAGCTGTTTTTT
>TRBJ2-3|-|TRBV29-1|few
CSGLGSEFTDTQYF
TGCAGCGGCCTCGGGTCAGAGTTCACAGATACGCAGTATTTT
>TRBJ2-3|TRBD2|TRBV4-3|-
CASSRGLAETDTQYF
TGCGCCAGCAGCCGGGGACTAGCGGAGACAGATACGCAGTATTTT
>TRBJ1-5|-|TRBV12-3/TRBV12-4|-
CASSSSGQFYSNQPQHF
TGTGCCAGCAGTTCCTCCGGACAGTTTTATAGCAATCAGCCCCAGCATTTT
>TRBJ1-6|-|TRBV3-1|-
CASSQARYSPLHF
TGTGCCAGCAGCCAAGCCAGATATTCACCCCTCCACTTT
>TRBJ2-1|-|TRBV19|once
CASSILTDSYLNEQFF
TGTGCCAGTAGTATCTTAACCGACTCCTACTTAAATGAGCAGTTCTTC
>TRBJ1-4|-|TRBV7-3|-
CASRTFTHEKLFF
TGTGCCAGCAGGACATTTACGCATGAAAAACTGTTTTTT
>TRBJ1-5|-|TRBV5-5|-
CASSSEWTSQPQHF
TGTGCCAGCAGCAGCGAATGGACCAGTCAGCCCCAGCATTTT
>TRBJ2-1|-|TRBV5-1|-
CASSPPRVSYNEQFF
TGCGCCAGCAGCCCCCCCCGGGTCTCTTACAATGAGCAGTTCTTC
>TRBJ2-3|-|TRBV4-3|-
CASSRDGGGPLDTQYF
TGCGCCAGCAGCCGAGATGGGGGGGGGCCTCTGGATACGCAGTATTTT
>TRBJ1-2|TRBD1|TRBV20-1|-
CSASDRASYGYTF
TGCAGTGCTTCGGACAGGGCGAGCTATGGCTACACCTTC
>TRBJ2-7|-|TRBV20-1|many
CSAKGTLSSYEQYF
TGCAGTGCTAAGGGGACGTTGAGCTCCTACGAGCAGTACTTC